These T cell receptor beta chains were read from a single sample in a study of blood T cells in healthy people across ages. TCRdb fed the 5' RACE reads into MiXCR, producing one record per CDR3 protein. The table lists some 880,000 distinct CDR3 sequences, around 36% of them singletons. The specimen sequenced was blood. The receptors come from a man between 18 and 35 years old in good health. Both conserved end residues are part of each CDR3. Each record gives: CDR3 length, clone size, J gene, D gene, V gene, CDR3 DNA, CDR3 protein. D genes are given only for firm matches. Clone size, where shown, is once, few, many, or a class for clones that have expanded.

cdr3_length: 14; clone_size: -; j_call: TRBJ2-7; d_call: -; v_call: TRBV4-2; cdr3_nt: TGTGCCAGCAGCCAAGCCGGACAGCCCTACGAGCAGTACTTC; cdr3_aa: CASSQAGQPYEQYF
cdr3_length: 13; clone_size: -; j_call: TRBJ2-7; d_call: -; v_call: TRBV7-2; cdr3_nt: TGTGCCAGCAGCACCCCTGGCCACTACGAGCAGTACTTC; cdr3_aa: CASSTPGHYEQYF
cdr3_length: 11; clone_size: few; j_call: TRBJ2-3; d_call: -; v_call: TRBV20-1; cdr3_nt: TGCAGTGCAACTGACACAGATACGCAGTATTTT; cdr3_aa: CSATDTDTQYF
cdr3_length: 13; clone_size: many; j_call: TRBJ2-7; d_call: -; v_call: TRBV7-2; cdr3_nt: TGTGCCAGCAGCTTGACAGGCCCCTACGAGCAGTACTTC; cdr3_aa: CASSLTGPYEQYF
cdr3_length: 13; clone_size: -; j_call: TRBJ1-2; d_call: -; v_call: TRBV30; cdr3_nt: TGTGCCTGGAGTGTCTCCTCTAACTATGGCTACACCTTC; cdr3_aa: CAWSVSSNYGYTF
cdr3_length: 13; clone_size: -; j_call: TRBJ2-5; d_call: -; v_call: TRBV12-5; cdr3_nt: TGTGCTAGTGCCCGGGACGTCCAAGAGACCCAGTACTTC; cdr3_aa: CASARDVQETQYF
cdr3_length: 15; clone_size: few; j_call: TRBJ2-7; d_call: -; v_call: TRBV3-1; cdr3_nt: TGTGCCAGCAGCCACCTTGGCGGGTTGACCTACGAGCAGTACTTC; cdr3_aa: CASSHLGGLTYEQYF
cdr3_length: 15; clone_size: -; j_call: TRBJ2-7; d_call: TRBD1; v_call: TRBV7-2; cdr3_nt: TGTGCCAGCAGCTTATCGGTCGACAGGGGCTACGAGCAGTACTTC; cdr3_aa: CASSLSVDRGYEQYF
cdr3_length: 13; clone_size: many; j_call: TRBJ2-7; d_call: -; v_call: TRBV29-1; cdr3_nt: TGCAGCGACCGAGGGGGGGTATCCTACGAGCAGTACTTC; cdr3_aa: CSDRGGVSYEQYF
cdr3_length: 15; clone_size: few; j_call: TRBJ2-3; d_call: -; v_call: TRBV24-1; cdr3_nt: TGTGCCACCAGTGAGAACAGAGATTACACAGATACGCAGTATTTT; cdr3_aa: CATSENRDYTDTQYF
cdr3_length: 16; clone_size: few; j_call: TRBJ1-1; d_call: -; v_call: TRBV15; cdr3_nt: TGTGCCACCAGCAGAAGGCTACTGGGAAGGAACACTGAAGCTTTCTTT; cdr3_aa: CATSRRLLGRNTEAFF
cdr3_length: 12; clone_size: many; j_call: TRBJ2-1; d_call: -; v_call: TRBV6-6; cdr3_nt: TGTGCCAGCAGTTACGGGGTAAATGAGCAGTTCTTC; cdr3_aa: CASSYGVNEQFF
cdr3_length: 14; clone_size: -; j_call: TRBJ1-2; d_call: -; v_call: TRBV4-3; cdr3_nt: TGCGCCAGCAGCCAAGAGCTTCCCGCCAACGGCTACACCTTC; cdr3_aa: CASSQELPANGYTF
cdr3_length: 13; clone_size: -; j_call: TRBJ1-3; d_call: -; v_call: TRBV3-1; cdr3_nt: TGTGCCAGCAGCCAAGCGACCCTCGACACCATATATTTT; cdr3_aa: CASSQATLDTIYF
cdr3_length: 13; clone_size: few; j_call: TRBJ2-5; d_call: -; v_call: TRBV7-2; cdr3_nt: TGTGCCAGCAGATTAGGGTTTCAAGAGACCCAGTACTTC; cdr3_aa: CASRLGFQETQYF
cdr3_length: 15; clone_size: few; j_call: TRBJ2-2; d_call: TRBD2; v_call: TRBV14; cdr3_nt: TGTGCCAGCAGCCGACTAGCCGCGAACACCGGGGAGCTGTTTTTT; cdr3_aa: CASSRLAANTGELFF
cdr3_length: 18; clone_size: -; j_call: TRBJ2-3; d_call: TRBD2; v_call: TRBV4-2; cdr3_nt: TGTGCCAGCAGCCAAGGCGCGACGGTGACTAGCGTAACAGATACGCAGTATTTT; cdr3_aa: CASSQGATVTSVTDTQYF
cdr3_length: 13; clone_size: -; j_call: TRBJ1-6; d_call: TRBD1; v_call: TRBV20-1; cdr3_nt: TGCAGTGCAGAGGGGGCCCCAAATTCACCCCTCCACTTT; cdr3_aa: CSAEGAPNSPLHF
cdr3_length: 16; clone_size: many; j_call: TRBJ1-4; d_call: -; v_call: TRBV7-2; cdr3_nt: TGTGCCAGCAGCTTGGTACAGGGATTTGGCAATGAAAAACTGTTTTTT; cdr3_aa: CASSLVQGFGNEKLFF
cdr3_length: 14; clone_size: few; j_call: TRBJ2-7; d_call: -; v_call: TRBV9; cdr3_nt: TGTGCCAGCAGCGGGGGGGGACAGGACTACGAGCAGTACTTC; cdr3_aa: CASSGGGQDYEQYF
cdr3_length: 13; clone_size: many; j_call: TRBJ1-5; d_call: -; v_call: TRBV12-3/TRBV12-4; cdr3_nt: TGTGCCAGCAGCTTGGTCGGGAATCAGCCCCAGCATTTT; cdr3_aa: CASSLVGNQPQHF
cdr3_length: 11; clone_size: -; j_call: TRBJ2-5; d_call: -; v_call: TRBV6-6; cdr3_nt: TGTGCCGTTGGCCAGGGCAATGAGCAGTACTTC; cdr3_aa: CAVGQGNEQYF
cdr3_length: 13; clone_size: few; j_call: TRBJ2-7; d_call: -; v_call: TRBV7-9; cdr3_nt: TGTGCCAGCAGCCCTCCCGACAGGTACGAGCAGTACTTC; cdr3_aa: CASSPPDRYEQYF
cdr3_length: 12; clone_size: few; j_call: TRBJ1-1; d_call: -; v_call: TRBV29-1; cdr3_nt: TGCAGCGTTGGGGAGATGAACACTGAAGCTTTCTTT; cdr3_aa: CSVGEMNTEAFF
cdr3_length: 17; clone_size: -; j_call: TRBJ1-4; d_call: -; v_call: TRBV4-2; cdr3_nt: TGTGCCAGCAGCCAAGACGTACGAGGGGGGTCTGGTGAAAAACTGTTTTTT; cdr3_aa: CASSQDVRGGSGEKLFF
cdr3_length: 15; clone_size: many; j_call: TRBJ2-3; d_call: TRBD2; v_call: TRBV20-1; cdr3_nt: TGCAGTGCGACCCTTAGCGGGGGAGTCACAGATACGCAGTATTTT; cdr3_aa: CSATLSGGVTDTQYF
cdr3_length: 15; clone_size: -; j_call: TRBJ2-1; d_call: TRBD2; v_call: TRBV20-1; cdr3_nt: TGCAGTGCTCACTCTAGCGGGAGGGGGTCGGATGAGCAGTTCTTC; cdr3_aa: CSAHSSGRGSDEQFF
cdr3_length: 13; clone_size: -; j_call: TRBJ2-1; d_call: TRBD2; v_call: TRBV29-1; cdr3_nt: TGCAGCGTTGGCGGGACTACCCACAATGAGCAGTTCTTC; cdr3_aa: CSVGGTTHNEQFF
cdr3_length: 15; clone_size: few; j_call: TRBJ1-1; d_call: -; v_call: TRBV4-1; cdr3_nt: TGCGCCAGCGGGATCGGAGGGGTAGCGAACACTGAAGCTTTCTTT; cdr3_aa: CASGIGGVANTEAFF
cdr3_length: 12; clone_size: many; j_call: TRBJ2-7; d_call: -; v_call: TRBV29-1; cdr3_nt: TGCAGCGTTGGGGTAGGAGACTCCGAGCAGTACTTC; cdr3_aa: CSVGVGDSEQYF
cdr3_length: 14; clone_size: once; j_call: TRBJ2-3; d_call: -; v_call: TRBV12-3/TRBV12-4; cdr3_nt: TGTGCCAGCAGCGTGGCGGGGAGAGACGATACGCAGTATTTT; cdr3_aa: CASSVAGRDDTQYF
cdr3_length: 18; clone_size: -; j_call: TRBJ2-5; d_call: TRBD2; v_call: TRBV2; cdr3_nt: TGTGCCAGCAGTGAAGTCCCAGCGGGGGGGTACATCTACAATGAGCAGTACTTC; cdr3_aa: CASSEVPAGGYIYNEQYF
cdr3_length: 14; clone_size: -; j_call: TRBJ1-2; d_call: -; v_call: TRBV4-3; cdr3_nt: TGCGCCAGCAGCCAAGATTTGGCAGCACCAGGCCACACCTTC; cdr3_aa: CASSQDLAAPGHTF
cdr3_length: 13; clone_size: few; j_call: TRBJ2-7; d_call: -; v_call: TRBV18; cdr3_nt: TGTGCCAGCTCACTAGCCCCCGCGGACGAGCAGTACTTC; cdr3_aa: CASSLAPADEQYF
cdr3_length: 21; clone_size: few; j_call: TRBJ2-2; d_call: TRBD2; v_call: TRBV6-5; cdr3_nt: TGTGCCAGCAGTTACACCCCTCGGGCGACTAGCGGGGGGCCTAACACCGGGGAGCTGTTTTTT; cdr3_aa: CASSYTPRATSGGPNTGELFF
cdr3_length: 17; clone_size: -; j_call: TRBJ1-4; d_call: TRBD1; v_call: TRBV28; cdr3_nt: TGTGCCAGCAGTAGACCGAAAGGCCAGGGGGCGTCTGAAAAACTGTTTTTT; cdr3_aa: CASSRPKGQGASEKLFF
cdr3_length: 14; clone_size: -; j_call: TRBJ2-2; d_call: -; v_call: TRBV15; cdr3_nt: TGTGCCACCAGCAGAGAACGAGGAACCCGGGAGCTGTTTTTT; cdr3_aa: CATSRERGTRELFF
cdr3_length: 14; clone_size: -; j_call: TRBJ2-7; d_call: -; v_call: TRBV6-5; cdr3_nt: TGTGCCAGCAGTTACTCTTCGGCGGGGAACGAGCAGTACTTC; cdr3_aa: CASSYSSAGNEQYF
cdr3_length: 15; clone_size: -; j_call: TRBJ1-1; d_call: -; v_call: TRBV4-2; cdr3_nt: TGTGCCAGCAGGATCAGCCAATTAATGAACACTGAAGCTTTCTTT; cdr3_aa: CASRISQLMNTEAFF
cdr3_length: 15; clone_size: many; j_call: TRBJ2-1; d_call: TRBD1; v_call: TRBV7-9; cdr3_nt: TGTGCCAGCAGCCCTCGACAGGGGGCCGTTAATGAGCAGTTCTTC; cdr3_aa: CASSPRQGAVNEQFF
cdr3_length: 17; clone_size: few; j_call: TRBJ1-1; d_call: -; v_call: TRBV5-5; cdr3_nt: TGTGCCAGCAGCTTGAGGCCTGTAGGCAGGGGGAACACTGAAGCTTTCTTT; cdr3_aa: CASSLRPVGRGNTEAFF